This is a list of T cell receptor beta chains from one sample in a study of CD8 T cells in Susac syndrome. TCRdb redid the calling of the immunoSEQ multiplex PCR reads with MiXCR, one entry per CDR3 protein. The table has around 81,000 distinct CDR3 sequences, around 94% seen once. The specimen sequenced was CD8+ T cells from PBMCs. All receptors derive from a human donor with Susac syndrome. CDR3s include the opening cysteine and the closing phenylalanine or tryptophan. Each record gives: clone size, J gene, V gene, D gene, CDR3 protein, CDR3 DNA. D genes are given only for firm matches. The size of a clone is reported for some rows only, either as once, few or many, or as a class for expanded clones.

once TRBJ2-3 TRBV25-1 TRBD2 CASSETSGSSWWDTDTQYF TGTGCCAGCAGTGAAACTAGCGGGAGTAGTTGGTGGGACACAGATACGCAGTATTTT
few TRBJ2-7 TRBV20-1 . CSARDPVNRNEQYF TGCAGTGCTAGAGATCCTGTCAATAGGAACGAGCAGTACTTC
. TRBJ2-6 TRBV4-3 . CASSQGGTVYSGANVLTF TGCGCCAGCAGCCAGGGGGGGACAGTATACTCTGGGGCCAACGTCCTGACTTTC
. TRBJ2-3 TRBV12-3/TRBV12-4 TRBD1 CASRPGQGFTDTQYF TGTGCCAGCAGGCCGGGACAGGGGTTCACAGATACGCAGTATTTT
. TRBJ2-2 TRBV5-4 TRBD1 CASSRDDRANTGELFF TGTGCCAGCAGCCGGGATGACAGGGCGAACACCGGGGAGCTGTTTTTT
. TRBJ1-1 TRBV20-1 TRBD1 CSAKAGGHTEAFF TGCAGTGCTAAAGCAGGGGGCCACACTGAAGCTTTCTTT
. TRBJ2-5 TRBV25-1 . CASSDWTAEETQYF TGTGCCAGCAGTGACTGGACGGCAGAAGAGACCCAGTACTTC
once TRBJ2-5 TRBV12-3/TRBV12-4 TRBD1 CASRQTGGQETQYF TGTGCCAGCAGACAGACAGGGGGTCAAGAGACCCAGTACTTC
. TRBJ2-6 TRBV12-3/TRBV12-4 . CASSSYPTGANVLTF TGTGCCAGCAGTTCCTATCCTACAGGGGCCAACGTCCTGACTTTC
. TRBJ1-2 TRBV28 . CASNRPPTF TGTGCCAGTAATAGACCGCCCACCTTC
. TRBJ2-7 TRBV5-1 TRBD1 CASSSSGGTQYEQYF TGCGCCAGCAGCTCTTCAGGGGGTACTCAGTACGAGCAGTACTTC
. TRBJ2-7 TRBV2 TRBD1 CASSEYWDRELYEQYF TGTGCCAGCAGTGAATATTGGGACAGGGAATTATACGAGCAGTACTTC
. TRBJ2-3 TRBV25-1 . CASSESDIAEGDTQYF TGTGCCAGCAGTGAATCCGACATCGCCGAGGGCGATACGCAGTATTTT
. TRBJ2-1 TRBV4-3 TRBD2 CASSQKIAGGKYNEQFF TGCGCCAGCAGCCAGAAAATAGCGGGAGGAAAATACAATGAGCAGTTCTTC
. TRBJ2-6 TRBV29-1 . CSAREGTSGANVLTF TGCAGCGCTCGAGAGGGAACCTCTGGGGCCAACGTCCTGACTTTC
. TRBJ2-5 TRBV9 . CASSVNQETQYF TGTGCCAGCAGCGTAAATCAAGAGACCCAGTACTTC
. TRBJ1-3 TRBV29-1 . CSVDGPPRGNTIYF TGCAGCGTTGATGGTCCGCCCAGGGGTAACACCATATATTTT
. TRBJ1-2 TRBV7-2 . CASSPLNSDRWFRGYTF TGTGCCAGCAGCCCTCTCAATTCTGACAGGTGGTTTAGAGGCTACACCTTC
few TRBJ2-5 TRBV18 . CASSPPGQETQYF TGTGCCAGCTCACCCCCGGGCCAAGAGACCCAGTACTTC
. TRBJ2-1 TRBV3-1 . CASSLPLGLYNEQFF TGTGCCAGCAGCCTCCCTCTGGGCCTCTACAATGAGCAGTTCTTC
. TRBJ1-4 TRBV30 . CAWSGEKLFF TGTGCCTGGAGTGGTGAAAAACTGTTTTTT
few TRBJ2-1 TRBV6-2/TRBV6-3 . CASSYGEYAFF TGTGCCAGCAGTTACGGGGAATACGCCTTCTTC
. TRBJ2-7 TRBV20-1 . CSARDPREWYEQYF TGCAGTGCTAGAGATCCCAGGGAGTGGTACGAGCAGTACTTC
. TRBJ2-1 TRBV5-6 TRBD1 CASSLTGTAYNEQFF TGTGCCAGCAGCCTCACTGGGACAGCCTACAATGAGCAGTTCTTC
. TRBJ2-1 TRBV5-4 . CASSLDDEQFF TGTGCCAGCAGCTTGGATGATGAGCAGTTCTTC
. TRBJ2-1 TRBV6-2/TRBV6-3 TRBD2 CASSYPIRMASGGLRLSYNEQFF TGTGCCAGCAGTTACCCGATCCGGATGGCTAGCGGGGGGTTGAGGCTTTCCTACAATGAGCAGTTCTTC
. TRBJ2-5 TRBV13 . CASSIEGEDQETQYF TGTGCCAGCAGCATCGAGGGAGAAGACCAAGAGACCCAGTACTTC
. TRBJ1-1 TRBV6-2/TRBV6-3 TRBD1 CASSYLGQAEAFF TGTGCCAGCAGTTACCTCGGACAGGCTGAAGCTTTCTTT
. TRBJ2-2 TRBV2 TRBD1 CASLNRGQADTGELFF TGTGCCAGCCTAAATCGGGGACAGGCGGACACCGGGGAGCTGTTTTTT
. TRBJ1-6 TRBV11-1 . CASSLRRDNSPLHF TGTGCCAGCAGCTTACGCAGGGATAATTCACCCCTCCACTTT
. TRBJ1-6 TRBV12-5 . CASGLVGDTNYHSPLHF TGTGCTAGTGGTTTGGTAGGGGACACAAACTACCATTCACCCCTCCACTTT
. TRBJ1-5 TRBV7-9 . CASSSQGSQPQHF TGTGCCAGCAGCTCACAGGGTAGCCAGCCCCAGCATTTT
. TRBJ2-7 TRBV19 TRBD1 CASPGQTSSYEQYF TGTGCCAGTCCGGGACAGACGAGCTCCTACGAGCAGTACTTC
. TRBJ1-1 TRBV4-1 . CASSPPGTTEAFF TGCGCCAGCAGCCCGCCGGGGACAACTGAAGCTTTCTTT
. TRBJ1-6 TRBV7-2 . CASSFPGAEGPNSPLHF TGTGCCAGCAGCTTCCCGGGCGCAGAGGGCCCTAATTCACCCCTCCACTTT
. TRBJ2-1 TRBV30 TRBD2 CAWTRTSGSYNEQFF TGTGCCTGGACCCGGACTAGCGGGAGTTACAATGAGCAGTTCTTC
. TRBJ2-1 TRBV28 . CASSLGEQFF TGTGCCAGCAGTTTGGGGGAGCAGTTCTTC
. TRBJ2-7 TRBV13 . CASSLHTGKSYEQYF TGTGCCAGCAGCTTACATACAGGGAAGTCCTACGAGCAGTACTTC
. TRBJ2-5 TRBV11-1 TRBD2 CASSVTSGYQETQYF TGTGCCAGCAGCGTGACTAGCGGATACCAAGAGACCCAGTACTTC
once TRBJ1-2 TRBV5-4 . CASTAGRSGINYGYTF TGTGCCAGCACTGCCGGGCGGTCAGGGATTAACTATGGCTACACCTTC
. TRBJ2-1 TRBV27 . CASSQQTIYNEQFF TGTGCCAGCAGTCAACAGACAATCTACAATGAGCAGTTCTTC
. TRBJ1-2 TRBV20-1 . CSAREYQPGGYTF TGCAGTGCTAGAGAATATCAGCCTGGCGGCTACACCTTC
. TRBJ1-5 TRBV7-9 . CASSLEEGSSNQPQHF TGTGCCAGCAGCTTAGAGGAGGGGTCAAGCAATCAGCCCCAGCATTTT
once TRBJ1-2 TRBV21-1 . CASSKARGYWYGYTF TGTGCCAGCAGCAAAGCGAGAGGGTACTGGTATGGCTACACCTTC
. TRBJ1-1 TRBV27 TRBD1 CASSLQGVTEAFF TGTGCCAGCAGTTTACAGGGGGTGACTGAAGCTTTCTTT
. TRBJ2-7 TRBV12-3/TRBV12-4 . CASKGIYEQYF TGTGCCAGCAAGGGGATCTACGAGCAGTACTTC
. TRBJ2-1 TRBV29-1 TRBD1 CSVRGQGIYNEQFF TGCAGCGTTCGGGGACAGGGGATATACAATGAGCAGTTCTTC
. TRBJ1-1 TRBV20-1 TRBD1 CSARDLQGLTKNTEAFF TGCAGTGCTAGAGATCTACAGGGGCTGACTAAGAACACTGAAGCTTTCTTT
. TRBJ2-1 TRBV20-1 TRBD2 CSARKAGEAVNEQFF TGCAGTGCTAGAAAAGCGGGAGAGGCCGTCAATGAGCAGTTCTTC
once TRBJ1-5 TRBV4-1 . CASSQGVDSNQPQHF TGCGCCAGCAGCCAAGGGGTCGATAGCAATCAGCCCCAGCATTTT
. TRBJ2-3 TRBV23-1 . CASSQSGGSTDTQYF TGCGCCAGCAGTCAATCTGGGGGTAGCACAGATACGCAGTATTTT
. TRBJ2-5 TRBV18 . CASSPSYQETQYF TGTGCCAGCTCACCTTCGTACCAAGAGACCCAGTACTTC
. TRBJ2-5 TRBV7-9 . CASSLTPYQETQYF TGTGCCAGCAGCTTAACACCGTACCAAGAGACCCAGTACTTC
. TRBJ2-1 TRBV13 . CASSLSVTGQFF TGTGCCAGCAGCTTATCCGTGACGGGGCAGTTCTTC
once TRBJ1-1 TRBV12-3/TRBV12-4 . CASSPPTGGMNTEAFF TGTGCCAGCAGTCCCCCGACAGGTGGCATGAACACTGAAGCTTTCTTT
. TRBJ1-6 TRBV3-1 . CASSPSHDLGINSPLHF TGTGCCAGCAGCCCCTCCCATGACTTAGGAATTAATTCACCCCTCCACTTT
. TRBJ2-1 TRBV29-1 TRBD2 CSVEGTSGGVAEQFF TGCAGCGTTGAAGGGACTAGCGGGGGGGTGGCTGAGCAGTTCTTC
. TRBJ2-7 TRBV4-3 . CASSQERTSYEQYF TGCGCCAGCAGCCAAGAGCGGACAAGCTACGAGCAGTACTTC
. TRBJ2-1 TRBV30 . CAWNRVREEQFF TGTGCCTGGAATAGGGTGAGGGAAGAGCAGTTCTTC
. TRBJ1-5 TRBV12-3/TRBV12-4 TRBD1 CASRGTGVVQPQHF TGTGCCAGCAGAGGGACAGGGGTAGTTCAGCCCCAGCATTTT